This T cell receptor beta chain derives from a study of STAT5B mutations in CD4+ large granular lymphocyte leukemia. The data were produced by immunoSEQ multiplex PCR, yet TCRdb's version contains in-frame clones alone and is incomplete. The table includes about 30,000 clones, roughly 77% detected once. Sequencing was carried out using CD4+ T cells from blood buffy coats. This TCR derives from a human donor in good health.

In DNA form, the CDR3 reads TGTGCCAGCAGTGGGGTCCCTAATGAAAAACTGTTTTTT. This gives the protein CASSGVPNEKLFF. The chain joins TRBV28 to TRBJ1-4; no firm D call. Trimming pared 5 bases from V and 3 bases from J, leaving 7 bases between. The germline gives CDR1 MDHEN, CDR2 SYDVKM. The length of the CDR3 is 13 residues.